This record concerns one T cell receptor beta chain sequence. The antigen is undetermined. The sample is drawn from a study of OX40 agonist ivuxolimab in advanced cancers. Study background: Partial responses were achieved by three patients, one with hepatocellular carcinoma and two with cutaneous melanoma.

Sequenced by immunoSEQ multiplex PCR; TCRdb stores in-frame clones only, minus some. The sample lists about 100,000 clones, roughly 94% occurring once. V gave up 6 bases and J gave up 8 bases, with 15 bases separating them. This CDR3 region has 13 residues. CDR1 is ENHRY and CDR2 is SYGVKD in the germline V gene. Overall study results and limits: In CD8+ T cells, expanded clones were on average more numerous than in CD4+. There was clonal expansion of CD4+ and CD8+ blood T cells by week 6 at 0.1 to 3.0 mg/kg. Nonresponders included some who also had low normalized T-cell clonal expansion.

The sequence came from an adult with an advanced solid tumor such as melanoma, head and neck, liver or kidney cancer. The chain joins TRBV10-3 to TRBJ2-3, with no clear D. The sample in question was CD4+ or CD8+ T cells sorted from blood, obtained in a trial of the OX40 agonist ivuxolimab. For the CDR3, the DNA is TGTGCCATCAGGTCTGGTTTATTAGGTACGCAGTATTTT. Protein product: CAIRSGLLGTQYF.